A single sample gave rise to the 19 T cell receptor beta chains below, sequenced in a study of cytomegalovirus exposure and HLA in healthy donors. Primers included in the PCR were 60 Vbeta and 13 Jbeta primers. Clones were sequenced by immunoSEQ multiplex PCR, and TCRdb holds only the in-frame ones, with some missing. This sample yields 95,000 to 150,000 clones, of which less than 90% are seen a single time; under 0.3% belongs to the top ten. The source material was PBMCs. The receptors derive from a man aged 50-59 years in good health and CMV-seronegative.

V usage is TRBV7-2 and J usage is TRBJ2-7; D is possibly TRBD2 (5 bases). V shed 3 bases and J shed 2 bases, with 14 bases lying between them. CDR3 size: 15 residues. Germline loops: CDR1 SGHTA, CDR2 FQGNSA. CDR3 amino acids: CASSFGQRRPYEQYF. The DNA of the CDR3 is TGTGCCAGCAGCTTCGGGCAGCGGCGGCCCTACGAGCAGTACTTC.

This clone appeared a few times. The genes are TRBV6-5 and TRBJ1-1; no reliable D call. In germline, CDR1 is MNHEY, CDR2 SVGAGI. Trimming left V 0 bases short and J 5 bases short, with 10 bases between. CDR3 length: 14 residues. The CDR3 bases are TGTGCCAGCAGTTACTCTCGGGGAGGAACTGAAGCTTTCTTT. Translated: CASSYSRGGTEAFF.

This sequence joins TRBV10-3 and TRBJ1-1; 7 bases are a match to TRBD1. Germline trimming cut 3 bases from V and 3 bases from J; bases unmatched to any gene: 1. This CDR3 is built from 13 residues. Germline V gene data show CDR1 as ENHRY and CDR2 as SYGVKD. In nucleotides, the CDR3 is TGTGCCATCAGTGACAGGGGGGACACTGAAGCTTTCTTT. It yields the protein CAISDRGDTEAFF.

The chain has TRBV11-2 and TRBJ2-1, with D perhaps matching TRBD2 (6 bases). The CDR3 runs 15 residues. V shed 1 base and J shed 7 bases, with 14 bases lying between them. Germline V lookup: CDR1 SGHAT, CDR2 FQNNGV. This CDR3 reads CASSLGQRAWNEQFF. The CDR3, as DNA: TGTGCCAGCAGCTTAGGCCAGCGGGCCTGGAATGAGCAGTTCTTC.

This clone is a singleton in its sample. This chain connects TRBV4-1 to TRBJ2-3; D perhaps matches TRBD2 (6 bases). Germline V gene data show CDR1 as MGHRA and CDR2 as YSYEKL. The CDR3 has 12 residues. Trimming stripped 4 bases from V and 9 bases from J, with 11 bases between. CDR3 sequence (DNA): TGCGCCAGCAGCCCCCGGGGGTTGACGCAGTATTTT. Protein product: CASSPRGLTQYF.

This sequence joins TRBV7-8 and TRBJ2-7, with D possibly TRBD1 on 5 matching bases. The V end was cut by 1 base, the J end by 4 bases, with 11 bases between. Germline V lookup: CDR1 SGHVS, CDR2 FQNEAQ. The CDR3 extends over 14 amino acids. CDR3: CASSLVFREYEQYF. CDR3 coding DNA: TGTGCCAGCAGCTTAGTTTTCAGGGAATACGAGCAGTACTTC.

This clone was observed a few times. The rearrangement joins TRBV6-5 to TRBJ2-1, with D perhaps TRBD1 (6 bases). CDR3 length equals 14 residues. Germline CDR1 MNHEY, CDR2 SVGAGI. The V gene lost 6 bases and the J gene lost 8 bases, with 17 bases spanning the gap. The CDR3 DNA reads as TGTGCCAGCAGCCTCAGGGGTACAAGCGATGAGCAGTTCTTC. Translated, it gives CASSLRGTSDEQFF.

The rearrangement uses TRBV4-3 and TRBJ1-5; 7 nucleotides agree with TRBD1. The junction had 1 base not matched to a gene; V was cut back by 0 bases and J by 2 bases. Looked up from germline, CDR1 is LGHNA and CDR2 is YSLEER. The CDR3 sequence is 15 residues long. DNA of the CDR3: TGCGCCAGCAGCCAAGACGACAGGGGCAATCAGCCCCAGCATTTT. Amino acids: CASSQDDRGNQPQHF.

This chain joins TRBV5-1 and TRBJ2-7, with TRBD1 as a possible D gene (6 bases). Trimming removed 0 bases from V and 3 bases from J, with 13 bases in between. This CDR3 spans 15 amino acids. CDR1 and CDR2 (germline): SGHRS, YFSETQ. For the CDR3, the DNA is TGCGCCAGCAGCTTGGGAGGGGGAGTGGGCTACGAGCAGTACTTC. This codes for CASSLGGGVGYEQYF.

The V gene is TRBV29-1, the J gene TRBJ2-2; TRBD2 matches at 8 bases. CDR3 size: 15 residues. After removal of 4 bases from V and 1 base from J, the junction contained 5 bases not matched to a gene. CDR1 and CDR2 from the germline V gene are SQVTM and ANQGSEA. The CDR3 DNA reads TGCAGCGTTGGCTCTAGCGGGTTGAACACCGGGGAGCTGTTTTTT. Translated: CSVGSSGLNTGELFF.

This chain joins TRBV5-1 and TRBJ2-1; D is perhaps TRBD1 (5 bases). The CDR3 is 15 residues long. Germline assignment: CDR1 SGHRS and CDR2 YFSETQ. Deletions cut 0 bases from V and 5 bases from J, with 12 bases between. The CDR3 region has the DNA TGCGCCAGCAGCTTGGATATGCAGGGTGACAATGAGCAGTTCTTC. Amino acids: CASSLDMQGDNEQFF. Looking up the rest from reference TRBV5-1 and TRBJ2-1 gives the full variable domain: KAGVTQTPRYLIKTRGQQVTLSCSPISGHRSVSWYQQTPGQGLQFLFEYFSETQRNKGNFPGRFSGRQFSNSRSEMNVSTLELGDSALYLCASSLDMQGDNEQFFGPGTRLTVL.

V usage is TRBV19 and J usage is TRBJ2-2, with 10 bases fitting TRBD2. V was clipped by 5 bases and J by 6 bases; unmatched bases: 6. This CDR3 spans 15 amino acids. Germline CDR1 reads LNHDA; CDR2 reads SQIVND (reference sequence). The CDR3 spells CASSYLAGVAGELFF. CDR3 in DNA: TGTGCCAGTAGTTATCTAGCGGGAGTCGCCGGGGAGCTGTTTTTT.

Only a few counts were recorded for this clone. The chain couples TRBV7-9 to TRBJ2-7; 8 nucleotides line up with TRBD2. The trim removed 5 bases at V and 2 bases at J, leaving 20 bases unmatched. The germline CDR1 and CDR2 sequences are SEHNR and FQNEAQ (reference sequence). This CDR3 region has 19 residues. The CDR3 loop reads CASSRPGQGRTSGAYEQYF. For the CDR3, the DNA is TGTGCCAGCAGCCGCCCCGGTCAGGGGAGAACTAGCGGCGCCTACGAGCAGTACTTC. The full variable domain, rest sourced from reference TRBV7-9 and TRBJ2-7, is DTGVSQNPRHKITKRGQNVTFRCDPISEHNRLYWYRQTLGQGPEFLTYFQNEAQLEKSRLLSDRFSAERPKGSFSTLEIQRTEQGDSAMYLCASSRPGQGRTSGAYEQYFGPGTRLTVT.

This clone occurred once. The chain is built from TRBV28 and TRBJ2-3; 14 positions match TRBD2. The V gene's germline CDR1 is MDHEN and CDR2 SYDVKM. This CDR3 has 16 amino acids. V shed 5 bases, J shed 5 bases, and the junction held 6 bases outside the gene matches. In nucleotides, the CDR3 is TGTGCCAGCAGTCCGGGACTAGCGGGAGAATTAGATACGCAGTATTTT. Residues: CASSPGLAGELDTQYF. The entire variable domain, with the rest obtained from reference TRBV28 and TRBJ2-3, is as follows: DVKVTQSSRYLVKRTGEKVFLECVQDMDHENMFWYRQDPGLGLRLIYFSYDVKMKEKGDIPEGYSVSREKKERFSLILESASTNQTSMYLCASSPGLAGELDTQYFGPGTRLTVL.

The chain employs TRBV5-1 and TRBJ2-3; 13 bases fit TRBD2. Germline CDR1 and CDR2: SGHRS and YFSETQ. CDR3 size: 17 residues. V shed 1 base and J 0 bases; nucleotides not matched to a gene: 2. The CDR3 region is CASSLTSGRGSTDTQYF. The DNA of the CDR3 is TGCGCCAGCAGCTTGACTAGCGGGAGGGGAAGCACAGATACGCAGTATTTT.

V and J are TRBV11-2 and TRBJ2-3; no clear D. Deletions cut 5 bases from V and 3 bases from J, with 3 bases between. Germline-derived CDR1 and CDR2 are SGHAT and FQNNGV. This CDR3 contains 11 residues. CDR3 bases: TGTGCCAGCAGCCAGACAGATACGCAGTATTTT. Protein sequence: CASSQTDTQYF.

Turning to this clone: The same CDR3 is also encoded by other DNA sequences in this sample. V usage is TRBV7-3 and J usage is TRBJ1-1, with no clear D. Germline loops: CDR1 SGHTA, CDR2 FQGTGA. This CDR3 is built from 13 residues. Trimming removed 0 bases at V and 7 bases at J, with 9 bases between. The CDR3 bases are TGTGCCAGCAGCTTAACGAGAGGTAATGAAGCTTTCTTT. Amino acids: CASSLTRGNEAFF.

J is TRBJ2-2 and V is TRBV19, with 10 positions matching TRBD1. The CDR3 spans 15 residues. The trim removed 6 bases at V and 4 bases at J, leaving 5 bases unmatched. Per germline, CDR1 LNHDA and CDR2 SQIVND (reference sequence). CDR3: CASRRTGGVTGELFF. The CDR3 nucleotides read TGTGCCAGTAGGCGGACAGGGGGAGTCACCGGGGAGCTGTTTTTT.

This clone was recorded once. V is TRBV28 and J is TRBJ2-3; no definite D call. This CDR3 is built from 12 residues. The germline V gene encodes CDR1 MDHEN and CDR2 SYDVKM. V lost 5 bases and J 6 bases, leaving 9 bases between the germline ends. Here the CDR3 DNA reads TGTGCCAGCAGTCTACAGTTTGATACGCAGTATTTT. It codes for CASSLQFDTQYF.